These T cell receptor beta chains were read from a single sample in a study of T cell responses to AZD1222 COVID-19 vaccine. The protocol was immunoSEQ multiplex PCR, while the TCRdb copy is restricted to in-frame clones and leaves out a portion. The sample holds 25,000 or so clones; around 93% are singletons and the top ten take approximately 8.2%. The source material was peripheral blood, sampled 28 days after the second AZD1222 dose. These TCRs come from an adult who received the AZD1222 COVID-19 vaccine. The CDR3 runs from the conserved cysteine through the conserved F or W. The D gene is left open where the match is weak. Not all rows give a size; the values are once, few, many and, for expanded clones, a class.

d_gene | j_gene | abundance | v_gene | CDR3nt | CDR3aa
TRBD1 | TRBJ1-1 | - | TRBV12-3/TRBV12-4 | TGTGCCAGCAGTTCCAACAGGGGCACTGAAGCTTTCTTT | CASSSNRGTEAFF
TRBD1 | TRBJ1-4 | - | TRBV19 | TGTGCCAGCTCCGGGACAGGCACTAATGAAAAACTGTTTTTT | CASSGTGTNEKLFF
- | TRBJ1-2 | - | TRBV7-2 | TGTGCCAGCAGCTTAGAGGCTATAGGTACTTATGGCTACACCTTC | CASSLEAIGTYGYTF
- | TRBJ2-7 | - | TRBV19 | TGTGCCAGTAGTATAGATCCCGGACGTGTATACGAGCAGTACTTC | CASSIDPGRVYEQYF
- | TRBJ1-1 | - | TRBV2 | TGTGCCAGCACCGCCGCGGGGTTGAATACTGAAGCTTTCTTT | CASTAAGLNTEAFF
- | TRBJ2-7 | - | TRBV28 | TGTGCCAGCAGTTTCCCCCGGGACGCTTACGAGCAGTACTTC | CASSFPRDAYEQYF
- | TRBJ1-5 | - | TRBV2 | TGTGCCAGCAGAAAAGACGGTGACTATCAGCCCCAGCATTTT | CASRKDGDYQPQHF
- | TRBJ1-5 | once | TRBV5-6 | TGTGCCAGCAGCTGGGGGGGGCAGCCCCAGCATTTT | CASSWGGQPQHF
TRBD2 | TRBJ2-1 | - | TRBV19 | TGTGCCAGTAGTTCTAGCGGGAGGCTACCAACTGGACTCGAGCAGTTCTTC | CASSSSGRLPTGLEQFF
TRBD1 | TRBJ1-2 | - | TRBV5-4 | TGTGCCAGCAGCTCTCCCGACAGGGGCGTCTATGGCTACACCTTC | CASSSPDRGVYGYTF
- | TRBJ1-6 | - | TRBV19 | TGTGCCAGTAGCGAGGGGAGCTCCTATAATTCACCCCTCCACTTT | CASSEGSSYNSPLHF
- | TRBJ2-7 | - | TRBV6-6 | TGTGCCAGCAGTATAAGTGACTCCTACGAGCAGTACTTC | CASSISDSYEQYF
- | TRBJ2-3 | few | TRBV4-2 | TGTGCCAGCAGCCAAGTATATAGGGGCTCGGCAGATACGCAGTATTTT | CASSQVYRGSADTQYF
TRBD2 | TRBJ2-3 | - | TRBV7-9 | TGTGCCAGCGGCCCCCTAGCGGGAATCACAGATACGCAGTATTTT | CASGPLAGITDTQYF
- | TRBJ1-2 | - | TRBV28 | TGTGCCAGCAGTTCCCTGGACAGACACGATGGCTACACCTTC | CASSSLDRHDGYTF
- | TRBJ2-3 | - | TRBV6-4 | TGTGCCAGCAGTGACTCGATCGGGACCTTTTGCGAGTATTTT | CASSDSIGTFCEYF
TRBD1 | TRBJ1-1 | once | TRBV28 | TGTGCCAGCAGTTCCGGGACAGGCTACAACACTGAAGCTTTCTTT | CASSSGTGYNTEAFF
- | TRBJ2-1 | - | TRBV4-3 | TGCGCCAGCAGCCAAAGCGAGAGGGCAGCCTACAATGAGCAGTTCTTC | CASSQSERAAYNEQFF
- | TRBJ2-7 | - | TRBV9 | TGTGCCAGCAGCGACTCGGACGGACCCTACGAGCAGTACTTC | CASSDSDGPYEQYF
- | TRBJ2-7 | - | TRBV12-3/TRBV12-4 | TGTGCCAGCAGCAATAGGGGCACTAGGGGACAGTACTTC | CASSNRGTRGQYF
TRBD1 | TRBJ2-7 | - | TRBV28 | TGTGCCAGCAGTTACCGAGCGGACAGGGGATACGAGCAGTACTTC | CASSYRADRGYEQYF
- | TRBJ1-4 | once | TRBV12-3/TRBV12-4 | TGTGCCAGCCTTGAAGGGGCCTCTGAAAAACTGTTTTTT | CASLEGASEKLFF
TRBD1 | TRBJ1-2 | - | TRBV30 | TGTGCCTGGAGTGTACAGGGGGTCGGCTATGGCTACACCTTC | CAWSVQGVGYGYTF
TRBD1 | TRBJ1-1 | - | TRBV6-2/TRBV6-3 | TGTGCCAGCAGCAACAGGGGGAACACTGAAGCTTTCTTT | CASSNRGNTEAFF
TRBD2 | TRBJ2-1 | - | TRBV11-3 | TGTGCCAGCAGCTTAGATCAGAGCGGGAGTAACACCTACAATGAGCAGTTCTTC | CASSLDQSGSNTYNEQFF
- | TRBJ2-1 | - | TRBV6-4 | TGTGCCAGCAGTTTTTCCGGGACACAGTTCTTC | CASSFSGTQFF
- | TRBJ1-3 | - | TRBV11-1 | TGTGCCAGCAGCTTACGAGACGCCGCCTCTGGAAACACCATATATTTT | CASSLRDAASGNTIYF
TRBD1 | TRBJ1-1 | - | TRBV2 | TGTGCCAGCAGTAAGGGACAGGGAGAGATTGAAGCTTTCTTT | CASSKGQGEIEAFF
- | TRBJ1-4 | - | TRBV2 | TGTGCCAGCAGTCCTTTTGAAGATGAAAAACTGTTTTTT | CASSPFEDEKLFF
- | TRBJ1-5 | - | TRBV7-2 | TGTGCCAGCAGCCTCATTGGGAGTAATCAGCCCCAGCATTTT | CASSLIGSNQPQHF
- | TRBJ2-7 | - | TRBV5-1 | TGCGCCAGCAGCTTGACACCCCCTTCCTACGAGCAGTACTTC | CASSLTPPSYEQYF
- | TRBJ2-2 | - | TRBV7-2 | TGTGCCAGCAGCTTAGTCGGCAGGAAGGCCGGGGAGCTGTTTTTT | CASSLVGRKAGELFF
- | TRBJ1-2 | - | TRBV4-1 | TGCGCCAGCAGCCCAGTGGGGGGAAATGGCTACACCTTC | CASSPVGGNGYTF
- | TRBJ1-2 | - | TRBV18 | TGTGCCAGCTCAACCATATTCCCTGCAAACTATGGCTACACCTTC | CASSTIFPANYGYTF
- | TRBJ1-1 | - | TRBV19 | TGTGCCAGTAGTATACGGGGCCCGAACACTGAAGCTTTCTTT | CASSIRGPNTEAFF
TRBD1 | TRBJ2-5 | - | TRBV6-5 | TGTGCCAGCCATTCGCCAGGGGGAGAGACCCAGTACTTC | CASHSPGGETQYF
- | TRBJ1-2 | - | TRBV19 | TGTGCCAGTCTAGACAGTAACAACTATGGCTACACCTTC | CASLDSNNYGYTF
TRBD2 | TRBJ2-1 | once | TRBV9 | TGTGCCAGCAGCGTAGCGGGACTAGTAGGCAATGAGCAGTTCTTC | CASSVAGLVGNEQFF
- | TRBJ2-1 | - | TRBV19 | TGTGCCAGTGTCCGGGACCTATACGACAATGAGCAGTTCTTC | CASVRDLYDNEQFF
- | TRBJ2-2 | - | TRBV5-4 | TGTGCCAGCAGCCAGGTTGGAACGAACACCGGGGAGCTGTTTTTT | CASSQVGTNTGELFF
TRBD1 | TRBJ2-7 | once | TRBV7-8 | TGTGCCAGCAGCCAGGGACAGGGGGGAAATATGTACGAGCAGTACTTC | CASSQGQGGNMYEQYF
TRBD2 | TRBJ2-6 | - | TRBV19 | TGTGCCAGTAGTATAAAAATTGCGGGGGAACCTGGGGCCAACGTCCTGACTTTC | CASSIKIAGEPGANVLTF
- | TRBJ2-3 | - | TRBV18 | TGTGCCAGCTCACCGTTCACAGATACGCAGTATTTT | CASSPFTDTQYF
TRBD1 | TRBJ2-5 | - | TRBV4-3 | TGCGCCAGCAGCCGGACAATGGACAGGGCCGAGACCCAGTACTTC | CASSRTMDRAETQYF
TRBD1 | TRBJ2-7 | - | TRBV30 | TGTGCCTGGAGTTTTAGGGGGCTTAACTCCTACGAGCAGTACTTC | CAWSFRGLNSYEQYF
- | TRBJ2-1 | - | TRBV27 | TGTGCCAGCAGTTTATTGGGCTACAATGAGCAGTTCTTC | CASSLLGYNEQFF